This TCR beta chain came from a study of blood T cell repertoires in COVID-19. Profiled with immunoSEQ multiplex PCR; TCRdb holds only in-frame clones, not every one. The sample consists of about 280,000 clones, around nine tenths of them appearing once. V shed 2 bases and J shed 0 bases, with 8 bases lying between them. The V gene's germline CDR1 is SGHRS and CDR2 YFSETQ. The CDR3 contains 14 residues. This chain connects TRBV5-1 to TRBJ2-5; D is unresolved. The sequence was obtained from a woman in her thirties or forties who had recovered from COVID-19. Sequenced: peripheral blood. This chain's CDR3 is CASSFGAYQETQYF. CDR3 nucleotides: TGCGCCAGCAGCTTTGGTGCGTACCAAGAGACCCAGTACTTC.